The TCR beta chain described here comes from a study of OX40 agonist ivuxolimab in advanced cancers. Sequencing was performed with immunoSEQ multiplex PCR; in TCRdb, only in-frame clones are kept and a portion is missing. This sample carries about 50,000 clones, about 88% of them seen once, and the ten largest clones take roughly 0.75%. After removal of 5 bases from V and 2 bases from J, the junction contained 8 bases not matched to a gene. Germline CDR1 MDHEN, CDR2 SYDVKM. The CDR3 spans 15 residues. The specimen was CD4+ or CD8+ T cells sorted from blood, collected in a trial of the OX40 agonist ivuxolimab. This TCR was recovered from an adult with an advanced solid tumor such as melanoma, head and neck, liver or kidney cancer. This chain uses TRBV28 with TRBJ1-2; 7 positions match TRBD1. The CDR3: CASSPPGQENYGYTF. DNA for the CDR3: TGTGCCAGCAGTCCACCAGGACAGGAAAACTATGGCTACACCTTC.